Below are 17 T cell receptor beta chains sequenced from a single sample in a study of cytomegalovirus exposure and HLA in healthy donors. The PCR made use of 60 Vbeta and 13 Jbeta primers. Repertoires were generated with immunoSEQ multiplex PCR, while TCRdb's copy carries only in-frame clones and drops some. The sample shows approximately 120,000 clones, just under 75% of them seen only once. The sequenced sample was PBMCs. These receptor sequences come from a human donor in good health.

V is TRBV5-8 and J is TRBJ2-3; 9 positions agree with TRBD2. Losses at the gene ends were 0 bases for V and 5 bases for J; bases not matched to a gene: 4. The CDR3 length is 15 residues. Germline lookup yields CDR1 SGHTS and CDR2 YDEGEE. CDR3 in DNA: TGTGCCAGCAGCTTGGACCTAGCGGGGATAGATACGCAGTATTTT. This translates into CASSLDLAGIDTQYF. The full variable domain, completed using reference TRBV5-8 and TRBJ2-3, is EAGVTQSPTHLIKTRGQQATLRCSPISGHTSVYWYQQALGLGLQFLLWYDEGEERNRGNFPPRFSGRQFPNYSSELNVNALELEDSALYLCASSLDLAGIDTQYFGPGTRLTVL.

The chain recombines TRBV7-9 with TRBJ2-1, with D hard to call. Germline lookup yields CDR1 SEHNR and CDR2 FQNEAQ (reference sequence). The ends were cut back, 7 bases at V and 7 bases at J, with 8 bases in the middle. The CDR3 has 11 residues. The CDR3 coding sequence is TGTGCCAGCAACGAGGTGAATGAGCAGTTCTTC. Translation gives CASNEVNEQFF.

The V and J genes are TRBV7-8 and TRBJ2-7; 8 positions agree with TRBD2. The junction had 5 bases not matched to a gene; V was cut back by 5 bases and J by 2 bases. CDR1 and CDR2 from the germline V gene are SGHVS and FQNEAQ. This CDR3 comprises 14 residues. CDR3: CASSPSGGPYEQYF. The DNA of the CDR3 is TGTGCCAGCAGCCCGAGCGGGGGACCCTACGAGCAGTACTTC.

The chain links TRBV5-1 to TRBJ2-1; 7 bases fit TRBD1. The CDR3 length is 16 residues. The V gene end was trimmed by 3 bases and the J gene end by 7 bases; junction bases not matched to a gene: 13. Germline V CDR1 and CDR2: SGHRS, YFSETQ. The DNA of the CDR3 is TGCGCCAGCAGCTCCTCTCTGACAGGGCGTGGGAATGAGCAGTTCTTC. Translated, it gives CASSSSLTGRGNEQFF.

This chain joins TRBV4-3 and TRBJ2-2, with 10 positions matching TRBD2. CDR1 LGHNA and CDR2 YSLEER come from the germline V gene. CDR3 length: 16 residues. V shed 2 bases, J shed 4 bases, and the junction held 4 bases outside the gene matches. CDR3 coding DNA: TGCGCCAGCAGCCAAAGCGGGGGGGCGATCACCGGGGAGCTGTTTTTT. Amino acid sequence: CASSQSGGAITGELFF.

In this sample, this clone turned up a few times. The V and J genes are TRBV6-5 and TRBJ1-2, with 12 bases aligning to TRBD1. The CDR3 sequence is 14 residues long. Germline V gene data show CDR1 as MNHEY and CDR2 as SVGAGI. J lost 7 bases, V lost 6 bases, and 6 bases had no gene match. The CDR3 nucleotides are TGTGCCAGCAGCCGGGGACAGGGGGCAAGTGGCTACACCTTC. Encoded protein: CASSRGQGASGYTF.

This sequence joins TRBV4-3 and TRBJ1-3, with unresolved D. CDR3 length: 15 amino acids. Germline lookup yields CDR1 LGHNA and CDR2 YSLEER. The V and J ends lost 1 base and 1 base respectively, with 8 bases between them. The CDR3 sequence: CASSQGELSGNTIYF. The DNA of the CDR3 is TGCGCCAGCAGCCAAGGGGAGTTATCTGGAAACACCATATATTTT.

This CDR3 reads CSVRGRAPNEKLFF. CDR3 coding DNA: TGCAGCGTGAGGGGGAGGGCGCCTAATGAAAAACTGTTTTTT. V gene TRBV29-1 combines with J gene TRBJ1-4, with D perhaps matching TRBD1 (6 bases). Germline loops: CDR1 SQVTM, CDR2 ANQGSEA. The ends were cut back, 6 bases at V and 3 bases at J, with 14 bases in the middle. This CDR3 region has 14 residues. The entire variable domain, with the rest obtained from reference TRBV29-1 and TRBJ1-4, is as follows: SAVISQKPSRDICQRGTSLTIQCQVDSQVTMMFWYRQQPGQSLTLIATANQGSEATYESGFVIDKFPISRPNLTFSTLTVSNMSPEDSSIYLCSVRGRAPNEKLFFGSGTQLSVL.

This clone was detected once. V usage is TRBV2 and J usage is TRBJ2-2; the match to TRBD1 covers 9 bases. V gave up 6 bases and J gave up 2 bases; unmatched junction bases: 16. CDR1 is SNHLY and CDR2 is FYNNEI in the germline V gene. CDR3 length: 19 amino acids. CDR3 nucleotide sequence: TGTGCCAGCAGACCTAGGGGGGGGACAGGGATCGTTAACACCGGGGAGCTGTTTTTT. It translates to CASRPRGGTGIVNTGELFF.

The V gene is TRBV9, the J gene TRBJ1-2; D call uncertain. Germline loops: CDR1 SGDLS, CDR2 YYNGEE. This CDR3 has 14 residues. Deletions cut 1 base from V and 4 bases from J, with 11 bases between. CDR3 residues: CASSVFGGGYGYTF. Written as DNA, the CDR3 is TGTGCCAGCAGCGTATTTGGAGGAGGCTATGGCTACACCTTC.

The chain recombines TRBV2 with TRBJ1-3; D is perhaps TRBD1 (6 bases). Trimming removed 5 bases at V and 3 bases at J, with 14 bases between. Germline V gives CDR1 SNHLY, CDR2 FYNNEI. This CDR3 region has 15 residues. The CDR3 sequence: CASSLVTTGGNTIYF. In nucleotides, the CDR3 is TGTGCCAGCAGTTTAGTGACGACAGGTGGAAACACCATATATTTT. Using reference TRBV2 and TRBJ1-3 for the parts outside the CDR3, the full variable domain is EPEVTQTPSHQVTQMGQEVILRCVPISNHLYFYWYRQILGQKVEFLVSFYNNEISEKSEIFDDQFSVERPDGSNFTLKIRSTKLEDSAMYFCASSLVTTGGNTIYFGEGSWLTVV.

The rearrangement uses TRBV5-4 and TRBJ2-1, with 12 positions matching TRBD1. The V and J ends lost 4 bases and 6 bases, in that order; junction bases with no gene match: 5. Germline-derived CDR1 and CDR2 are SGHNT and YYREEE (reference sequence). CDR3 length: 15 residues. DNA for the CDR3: TGTGCCAGCAGCAAGGGACAGGGGGCCTTCAATGAGCAGTTCTTC. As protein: CASSKGQGAFNEQFF. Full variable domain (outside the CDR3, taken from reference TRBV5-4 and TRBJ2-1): ETGVTQSPTHLIKTRGQQVTLRCSSQSGHNTVSWYQQALGQGPQFIFQYYREEENGRGNFPPRFSGLQFPNYSSELNVNALELDDSALYLCASSKGQGAFNEQFFGPGTRLTVL.

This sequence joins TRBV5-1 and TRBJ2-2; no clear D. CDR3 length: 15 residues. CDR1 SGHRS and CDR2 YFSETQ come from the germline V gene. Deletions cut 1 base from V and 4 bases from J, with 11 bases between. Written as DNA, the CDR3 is TGCGCCAGCAGCTTGCTGGGTCGAGGCACCGGGGAGCTGTTTTTT. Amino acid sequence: CASSLLGRGTGELFF.

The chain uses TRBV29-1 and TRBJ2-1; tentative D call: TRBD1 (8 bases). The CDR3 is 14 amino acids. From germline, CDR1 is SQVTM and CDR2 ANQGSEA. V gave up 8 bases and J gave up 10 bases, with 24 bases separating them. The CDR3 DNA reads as TGCAGCACCATCGGACAGGGCCTTAGCGGGGAGCAGTTCTTC. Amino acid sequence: CSTIGQGLSGEQFF.

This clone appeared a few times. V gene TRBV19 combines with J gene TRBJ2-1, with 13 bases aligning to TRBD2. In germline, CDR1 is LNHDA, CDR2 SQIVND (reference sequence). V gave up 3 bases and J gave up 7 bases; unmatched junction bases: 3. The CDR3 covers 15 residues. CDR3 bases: TGTGCCAGTAGTATGGGACTAGCGGGGTTTAATGAGCAGTTCTTC. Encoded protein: CASSMGLAGFNEQFF.

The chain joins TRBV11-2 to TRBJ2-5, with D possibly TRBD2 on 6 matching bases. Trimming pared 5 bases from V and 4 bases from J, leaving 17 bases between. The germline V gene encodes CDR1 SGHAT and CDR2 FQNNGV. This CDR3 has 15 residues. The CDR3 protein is CASSIRLVQTETQYF. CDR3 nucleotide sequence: TGTGCCAGCAGCATCCGACTAGTCCAGACAGAGACCCAGTACTTC.

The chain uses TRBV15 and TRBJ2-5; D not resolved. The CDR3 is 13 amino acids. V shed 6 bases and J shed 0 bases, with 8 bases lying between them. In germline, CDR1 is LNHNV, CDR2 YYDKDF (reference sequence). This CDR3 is CATSKMYQETQYF. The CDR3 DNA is TGTGCCACCAGTAAAATGTACCAAGAGACCCAGTACTTC.